This TCR beta chain was profiled in a study of blood T cell repertoires in COVID-19. As for the study in general: Acute and convalescent COVID-19 samples came from the United States, Italy and Spain. T cells, B-cell-depleted T cells, or PBMCs supplied cDNA or gDNA.

Per the original methods: By means of reference gene primer amplification, nucleated cell counts were estimated. Data came from immunoSEQ multiplex PCR; TCRdb stores just in-frame clones and leaves some out. V, J and clone size reflect that table, while D and trimming were determined from the DNA. The repertoire holds some 250,000 clones, with 88% as singletons. Germline V gives CDR1 KGHSH, CDR2 LQKENI. This CDR3 has 15 residues. V trimming: 3 bases; J trimming: 2 bases; junction bases outside the gene matches: 3. This clonotype originated in a human donor in a cohort sampled during active COVID-19. The rearrangement links TRBV18 to TRBJ2-3; 9 nucleotides match TRBD1. Sequenced material: peripheral blood. The CDR3 nucleotides are TGTGCCAGCTCACCCCGGGACAGGGTCACAGATACGCAGTATTTT. The encoded protein is CASSPRDRVTDTQYF.